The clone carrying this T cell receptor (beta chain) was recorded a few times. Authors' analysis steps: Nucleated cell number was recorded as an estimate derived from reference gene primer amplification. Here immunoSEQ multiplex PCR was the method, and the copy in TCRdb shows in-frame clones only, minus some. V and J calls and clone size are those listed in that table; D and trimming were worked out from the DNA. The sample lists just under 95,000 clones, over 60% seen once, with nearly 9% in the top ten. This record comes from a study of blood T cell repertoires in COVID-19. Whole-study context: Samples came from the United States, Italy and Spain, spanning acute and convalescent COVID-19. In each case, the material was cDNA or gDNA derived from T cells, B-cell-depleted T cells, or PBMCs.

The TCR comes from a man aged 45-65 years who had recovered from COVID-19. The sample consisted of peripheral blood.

The DNA for the CDR3 is TGTGCCAGCAGCTTGGGGACAGGGGGCTCTCTGAACACTGAAGCTTTCTTT. Translated, it gives CASSLGTGGSLNTEAFF. The J gene is TRBJ1-1, the V gene TRBV5-4; TRBD1 agrees at 11 bases. J gave up 0 bases and V 0 bases, and 4 bases lay outside the gene matches. CDR1 SGHNT and CDR2 YYREEE come from the germline V gene (reference sequence). The CDR3 is 17 amino acids. The full variable domain, rest sourced from reference TRBV5-4 and TRBJ1-1, is ETGVTQSPTHLIKTRGQQVTLRCSSQSGHNTVSWYQQALGQGPQFIFQYYREEENGRGNFPPRFSGLQFPNYSSELNVNALELDDSALYLCASSLGTGGSLNTEAFFGQGTRLTVV.